The 8 T cell receptor beta chains below all came from one sample that was sequenced in a study of breast tumors, draining lymph nodes, adjacent tissues. Samples came from axillary lymph nodes draining the breast cancer. TCRdb used MiXCR to reprocess the multiplex PCR reads, holding one entry per CDR3 protein. The table includes 200,000 to 250,000 distinct CDR3 sequences, around 34% detected once. Sequenced: axillary lymph node tissue. All receptors derive from a female donor with breast cancer. Some clones in this sample may be carry-over from other donors' samples.

The chain couples TRBV6-5 to TRBJ1-3; D unresolved. Germline CDR1 reads MNHEY; CDR2 reads SVGAGI. CDR3 length: 13 residues. Trimming stripped 5 bases from V and 2 bases from J, with 7 bases between. DNA of the CDR3: TGTGCCAGCAGTCCCCAGACTGGAAACACCATATATTTT. Translated: CASSPQTGNTIYF.

This clonotype was counted between two and nine times. This may stem from a read error, because a much larger clone lies one nucleotide away. This rearrangement joins TRBV20-1 to TRBJ2-7; D ambiguous. CDR1 DFQATT and CDR2 SNEGSKA come from the germline V gene (reference sequence). The length of the CDR3 is 11 residues. The CDR3 reads CSASMHLEQSF. Here the CDR3 DNA reads TGCAGTGCTAGTATGCACCTCGAGCAGTCCTTC.

Many counts were recorded for this clonotype. The chain combines TRBV30 with TRBJ1-6; 9 nucleotides align to TRBD1. Germline V CDR1 and CDR2: GTSNPN, SVGIG (reference sequence). This CDR3 is 13 amino acids long. The CDR3 DNA reads TGTGGACGTGGGACAGGGCTAAATTCACCCCTCCACTTT. Amino acid sequence: CGRGTGLNSPLHF.

This clonotype came up once. The J gene is TRBJ1-2, the V gene TRBV12-3 or TRBV12-4, with D unclear. The ends were cut back, 6 bases at V and 5 bases at J, with 10 bases in the middle. The CDR3 loop spans 12 amino acids. CDR3 sequence: CASRPGPYGYTF. Written as DNA, the CDR3 is TGTGCCAGCAGACCAGGACCGTATGGCTACACCTTC.

This clonotype was observed many times. The rearrangement uses TRBV19 and TRBJ2-2; TRBD2 matches 9 bases. The CDR3 sequence is 18 residues long. Germline CDR1 LNHDA, CDR2 SQIVND (reference sequence). V trimming: 1 base; J trimming: 0 bases; junction bases outside the gene matches: 6. Here the CDR3 DNA reads TGTGCCAGTAGTATAGTTCCGGGACTAGCCTCGAACACCGGGGAGCTGTTTTTT. Protein product: CASSIVPGLASNTGELFF. Variable domain in full (rest from reference TRBV19 and TRBJ2-2): DGGITQSPKYLFRKEGQNVTLSCEQNLNHDAMYWYRQDPGQGLRLIYYSQIVNDFQKGDIAEGYSVSREKKESFPLTVTSAQKNPTAFYLCASSIVPGLASNTGELFFGEGSRLTVL.

This clonotype was seen ten or more times. V and J are TRBV12-3 or TRBV12-4 and TRBJ2-2, with D maybe TRBD1 (6 bases). This CDR3 comprises 15 residues. Trimming removed 7 bases at V and 7 bases at J, with 19 bases between. The CDR3 DNA sequence: TGTGCCAGCATCCACCCAATGGGGGCGTTCGGGGAGCTGTTTTTT. Translating gives CASIHPMGAFGELFF.

The sample holds many counts of this clonotype. The CDR3 loop is CAWSPRLGQGTDTQYF. In DNA, the CDR3 is TGTGCCTGGAGCCCCAGGTTAGGGCAGGGAACAGATACGCAGTATTTT. The V gene is TRBV30, the J gene TRBJ2-3; D might be TRBD1 (5 bases). CDR1 and CDR2 from the germline V gene are GTSNPN and SVGIG (reference sequence). CDR3 length: 16 residues. Trimming shortened V by 3 bases and J by 3 bases, and 19 bases separated the two germline ends. Full variable domain (outside the CDR3, taken from reference TRBV30 and TRBJ2-3): SQTIHQWPATLVQPVGSPLSLECTVEGTSNPNLYWYRQAAGRGLQLLFYSVGIGQISSEVPQNLSASRPQDRQFILSSKKLLLSDSGFYLCAWSPRLGQGTDTQYFGPGTRLTVL.

As to this clonotype: It may be a read error: a sequence one base away is much more abundant. It is likely a read error, because the conserved phenylalanine at the end of the CDR3 is missing. V gene TRBV7-6 combines with J gene TRBJ2-1, with a tentative D call TRBD1 (5 bases). V lost 5 bases, J lost 7 bases, and 15 bases lay in between. Germline V lookup: CDR1 SGHVS, CDR2 FNYEAQ. CDR3 size: 14 residues. The CDR3 region has the DNA TGTGCCAGCAGCCTCAGGGCAGGGATTAATGAGCAGTTCCTC. This sequence encodes CASSLRAGINEQFL.